What follows are 11 T cell receptor beta chains derived from one specimen sequenced in a study of CD8+ T cells in alopecia areata. Treatment in this sample: oral pan-JAK inhibitor, 5-10 mg twice daily. Extracted RNA was reverse transcribed into cDNA, the sequencing template. TCRdb keeps only in-frame clones here, not all; method: immunoSEQ multiplex PCR. The sample yields more than 90,000 clones, less than 75% seen once. The specimen was CD8+ T cells sorted from blood, collected at week 24, from a patient treated with tofacitinib. All receptors come from a human donor with alopecia areata.

V and J are TRBV9 and TRBJ2-5; possibly TRBD2 for D (5 bases). Trimming took 0 bases from V and 4 from J, leaving 10 bases between them. Per the germline V gene, CDR1 is SGDLS and CDR2 is YYNGEE. CDR3 size: 14 residues. CDR3 protein: CASSVAGDRETQYF. The CDR3 nucleotides read TGTGCCAGCAGCGTAGCCGGGGATCGAGAGACCCAGTACTTC.

The rearrangement joins TRBV9 to TRBJ2-1; no definite D call. V lost 3 bases and J lost 0, with 10 bases in between. Germline-derived CDR1 and CDR2 are SGDLS and YYNGEE. CDR3 length: 15 residues. As DNA, the CDR3 is TGTGCCAGCAGCGACGACCTGAGCTCCTACAATGAGCAGTTCTTC. Translated, it gives CASSDDLSSYNEQFF.

The chain employs TRBV9 and TRBJ2-1; 10 bases are a match to TRBD1. The CDR3 has 15 residues. The V and J ends lost 1 base and 8 bases, in that order; junction bases with no gene match: 6. Germline V gives CDR1 SGDLS, CDR2 YYNGEE. CDR3 loop: CASSVLGTGVDEQFF. The DNA for the CDR3 is TGTGCCAGCAGCGTATTAGGGACAGGGGTCGATGAGCAGTTCTTC.

This clone was picked up a small number of times. The chain links TRBV11-2 to TRBJ2-5, with a tentative D call TRBD1 (6 bases). Germline-derived CDR1 and CDR2 are SGHAT and FQNNGV. This CDR3 has 14 residues. Trimming shortened V by 1 base and J by 0 bases, and 6 bases separated the two germline ends. In DNA, the CDR3 is TGTGCCAGCAGCTTAGGGACAGACCAAGAGACCCAGTACTTC. This sequence encodes CASSLGTDQETQYF.

This clone came up a few times. V and J are TRBV29-1 and TRBJ1-2, with D hard to call. The V gene's germline CDR1 is SQVTM and CDR2 ANQGSEA. CDR3 length: 12 residues. V was pared by 5 bases and J by 4 bases, with 11 bases between. CDR3 DNA sequence: TGCAGCGTTCCCGAAGGGATCTATGGCTACACCTTC. Translated: CSVPEGIYGYTF.

The chain has TRBV7-8 and TRBJ2-5; no definite D call. Trimming removed 5 bases from V and 5 bases from J, with 21 bases in between. The CDR3 runs to 16 residues. Germline V lookup: CDR1 SGHVS, CDR2 FQNEAQ. CDR3 coding DNA: TGTGCCAGCAGCCCCGGGTTAATGGACCGTCAGGAGACCCAGTACTTC. Amino acid sequence: CASSPGLMDRQETQYF.

The chain carries TRBV30 and TRBJ2-7, with D hard to call. Germline-derived CDR1 and CDR2 are GTSNPN and SVGIG (reference sequence). The CDR3 is 12 amino acids. The germline V and J ends were trimmed by 3 bases and 3 bases, with 9 bases remaining between them. The CDR3 DNA follows: TGTGCCTGGAGGGGCAGCCGCTACGAGCAGTACTTC. Protein: CAWRGSRYEQYF.

This sequence joins TRBV5-1 and TRBJ1-2, with 9 positions matching TRBD1. V was pared by 0 bases and J by 8 bases, with 2 bases of the junction left unmatched. This CDR3 is 13 amino acids long. The germline gives CDR1 SGHRS, CDR2 YFSETQ. The CDR3 nucleotides are TGCGCCAGCAGCTTGGACAGGGGGCGCGGCTACACCTTC. It specifies CASSLDRGRGYTF. The full variable domain, in which reference TRBV5-1 and TRBJ1-2 provide the parts outside the CDR3, is KAGVTQTPRYLIKTRGQQVTLSCSPISGHRSVSWYQQTPGQGLQFLFEYFSETQRNKGNFPGRFSGRQFSNSRSEMNVSTLELGDSALYLCASSLDRGRGYTFGSGTRLTVV.

The V and J genes are TRBV29-1 and TRBJ2-7; a weak D match, TRBD2 (5 bases). From germline, CDR1 is SQVTM and CDR2 ANQGSEA. V lost 3 bases and J lost 1, with 7 bases in between. This CDR3 contains 12 residues. In DNA, the CDR3 is TGCAGCGTTGATGAGGGATCCTACGAGCAGTACTTC. Encoded protein: CSVDEGSYEQYF.

To note about this clone: At one boundary the junction diverges from the germline segment, which might be a read error. The J gene is TRBJ2-2, the V gene TRBV29-1; D assignment may be TRBD1 or TRBD2 (6 bases each). Germline-derived CDR1 and CDR2 are SQVTM and ANQGSEA. CDR3 length: 16 amino acids. CDR3 sequence (DNA): TGCAGCATTGAGGGGGGCGAAGGGTTGAGTACCGGGGAGCTGTTTTTT. Its translation: CSIEGGEGLSTGELFF.

This clone has only a few counts. CDR3 amino acids: CASHSDTGELFF. The CDR3 DNA sequence: TGTGCCAGTCACAGTGACACCGGGGAGCTGTTTTTT. The V and J genes are TRBV6-6 and TRBJ2-2; D unresolved. CDR3 size: 12 residues. Germline lookup yields CDR1 MNHNY and CDR2 SVGAGI (reference sequence). V was trimmed by 9 bases and J by 3 bases, leaving 8 bases between them.